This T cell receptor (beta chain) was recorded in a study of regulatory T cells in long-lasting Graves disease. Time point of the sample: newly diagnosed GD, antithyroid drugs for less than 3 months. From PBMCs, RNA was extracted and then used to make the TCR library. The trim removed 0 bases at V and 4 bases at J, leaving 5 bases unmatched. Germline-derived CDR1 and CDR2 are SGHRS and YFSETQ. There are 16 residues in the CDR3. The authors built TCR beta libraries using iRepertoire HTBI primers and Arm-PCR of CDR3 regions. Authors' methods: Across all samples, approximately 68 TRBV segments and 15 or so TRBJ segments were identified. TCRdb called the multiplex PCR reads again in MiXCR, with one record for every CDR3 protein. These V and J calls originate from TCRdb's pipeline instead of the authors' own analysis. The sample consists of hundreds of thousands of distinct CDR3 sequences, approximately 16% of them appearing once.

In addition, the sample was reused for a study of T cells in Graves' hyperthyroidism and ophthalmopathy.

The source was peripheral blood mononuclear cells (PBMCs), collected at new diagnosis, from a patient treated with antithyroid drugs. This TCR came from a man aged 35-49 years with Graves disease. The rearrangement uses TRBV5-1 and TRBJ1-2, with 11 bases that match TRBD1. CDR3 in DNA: TGCGCCAGCAGCTTGGCCTCGGGACAGGGGGTCTATGGCTACACCTTC. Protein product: CASSLASGQGVYGYTF.